This T cell receptor beta chain originates from a study of shared clonotypes between healthy human individuals. V shed 6 bases, J shed 0 bases, and the junction held 5 bases outside the gene matches. This CDR3 spans 15 amino acids. The germline V gene has CDR1 MNHEY and CDR2 SVGAGI. TCRdb keeps only in-frame clones here, not all; method: immunoSEQ multiplex PCR. The profile shows 2 million to 2.5 million clones, 85% to 95% of them singletons. The J gene is TRBJ1-5, the V gene TRBV6-5, with 7 bases matching TRBD1. Sample: naive CD4+ T cells sorted from blood. The subset: CD45RA+ positively selected. The origin of this receptor is a man between 18 and 35 years old in good health. CDR3 in amino acids: CASSPGGYSNQPQHF. The CDR3, as DNA: TGTGCCAGCAGCCCAGGGGGGTATAGCAATCAGCCCCAGCATTTT.